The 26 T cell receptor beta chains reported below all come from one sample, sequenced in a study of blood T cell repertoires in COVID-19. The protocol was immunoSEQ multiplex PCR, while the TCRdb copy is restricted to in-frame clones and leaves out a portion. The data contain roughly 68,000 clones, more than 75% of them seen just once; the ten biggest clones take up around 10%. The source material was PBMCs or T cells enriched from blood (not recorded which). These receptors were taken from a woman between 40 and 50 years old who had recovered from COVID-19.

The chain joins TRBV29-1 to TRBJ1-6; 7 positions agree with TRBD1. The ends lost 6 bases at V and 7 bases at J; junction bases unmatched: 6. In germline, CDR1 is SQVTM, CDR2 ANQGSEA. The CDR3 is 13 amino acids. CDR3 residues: CSVRQGSNSPLHF. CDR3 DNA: TGCAGCGTACGACAGGGCTCCAATTCACCCCTCCACTTT.

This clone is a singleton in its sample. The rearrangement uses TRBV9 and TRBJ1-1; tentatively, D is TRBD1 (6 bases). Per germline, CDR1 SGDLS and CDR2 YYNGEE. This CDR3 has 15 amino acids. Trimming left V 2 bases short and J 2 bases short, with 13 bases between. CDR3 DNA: TGTGCCAGCAGCGTCGGACAGAGCGATAACACTGAAGCTTTCTTT. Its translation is CASSVGQSDNTEAFF.

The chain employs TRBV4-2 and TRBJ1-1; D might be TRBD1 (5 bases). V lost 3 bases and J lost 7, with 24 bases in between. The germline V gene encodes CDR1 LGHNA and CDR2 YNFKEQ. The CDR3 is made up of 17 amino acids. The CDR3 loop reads CASSQLGRGPTGGEAFF. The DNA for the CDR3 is TGTGCCAGCAGCCAGTTGGGTAGGGGACCAACGGGGGGTGAAGCTTTCTTT.

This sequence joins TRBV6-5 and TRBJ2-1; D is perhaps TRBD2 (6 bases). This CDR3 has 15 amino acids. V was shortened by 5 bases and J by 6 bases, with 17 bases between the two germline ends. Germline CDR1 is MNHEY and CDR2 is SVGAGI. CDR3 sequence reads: CASSPLGGASNEQFF. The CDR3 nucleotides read TGTGCCAGCAGTCCGCTGGGCGGGGCGAGCAATGAGCAGTTCTTC.

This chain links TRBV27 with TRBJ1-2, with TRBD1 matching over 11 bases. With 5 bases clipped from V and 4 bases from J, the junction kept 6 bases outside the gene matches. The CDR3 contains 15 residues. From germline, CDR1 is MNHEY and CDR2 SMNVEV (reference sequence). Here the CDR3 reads CASSLGQGAAYGYTF. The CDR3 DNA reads TGTGCCAGCAGTCTCGGACAGGGGGCGGCCTATGGCTACACCTTC.

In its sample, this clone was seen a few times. The DNA of the CDR3 is TGTGCCAGCTCACCACCTCTAGCGGGGGGCGGGGTTGAGCAGTTCTTC. Translation gives CASSPPLAGGGVEQFF. This chain links TRBV18 with TRBJ2-1, with 11 bases that match TRBD2. V lost 0 bases and J lost 9; bases outside the gene matches: 7. CDR3 length: 16 residues. Germline assignment: CDR1 KGHSH and CDR2 LQKENI.

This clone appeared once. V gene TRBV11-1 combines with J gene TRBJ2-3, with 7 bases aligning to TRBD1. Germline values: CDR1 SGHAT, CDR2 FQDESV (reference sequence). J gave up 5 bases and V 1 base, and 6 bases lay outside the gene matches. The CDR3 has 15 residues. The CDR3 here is CASSLGHRGVDTQYF. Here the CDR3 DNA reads TGTGCCAGCAGCTTAGGTCACAGGGGAGTAGATACGCAGTATTTT.

The CDR3 reads CARSLWGHPRDGYTF. The CDR3 DNA reads as TGTGCCAGAAGCTTGTGGGGACACCCGAGGGATGGCTACACCTTC. The J gene is TRBJ1-2, the V gene TRBV5-3, with a possible D match to TRBD1 (6 bases). TRBV5-3 is an open reading frame, and its role is uncertain. CDR3 length: 15 amino acids. Trimming cost V 1 base and J 6 bases, with 16 bases left between them.

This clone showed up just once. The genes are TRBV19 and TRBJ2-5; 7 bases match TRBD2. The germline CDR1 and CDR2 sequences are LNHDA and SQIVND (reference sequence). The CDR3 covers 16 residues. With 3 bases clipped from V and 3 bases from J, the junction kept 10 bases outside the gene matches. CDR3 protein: CASSIGSGTKKETQYF. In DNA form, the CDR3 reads TGTGCCAGTAGTATCGGCTCGGGGACTAAAAAAGAGACCCAGTACTTC.

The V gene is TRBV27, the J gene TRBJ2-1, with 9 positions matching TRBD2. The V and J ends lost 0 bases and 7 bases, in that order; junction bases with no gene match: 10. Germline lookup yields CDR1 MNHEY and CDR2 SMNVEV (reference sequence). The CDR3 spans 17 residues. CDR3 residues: CASSLSSGGPPSNEQFF. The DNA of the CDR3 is TGTGCCAGCAGTTTATCGAGCGGGGGGCCGCCTTCGAATGAGCAGTTCTTC.

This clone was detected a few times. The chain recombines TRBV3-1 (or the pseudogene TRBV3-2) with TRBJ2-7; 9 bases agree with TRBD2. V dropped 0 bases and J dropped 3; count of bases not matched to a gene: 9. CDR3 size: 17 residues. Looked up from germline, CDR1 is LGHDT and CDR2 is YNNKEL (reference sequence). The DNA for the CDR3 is TGTGCCAGCAGCCAAGAGGGCCGGCTAGCGGGGATCTACGAGCAGTACTTC. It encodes CASSQEGRLAGIYEQYF.

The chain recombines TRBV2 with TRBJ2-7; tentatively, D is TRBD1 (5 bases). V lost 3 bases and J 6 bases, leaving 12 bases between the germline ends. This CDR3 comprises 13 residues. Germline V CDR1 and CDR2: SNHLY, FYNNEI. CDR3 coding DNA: TGTGCCAGCAGTGAGTCCCAGGGTGGCGAGCAGTACTTC. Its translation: CASSESQGGEQYF.

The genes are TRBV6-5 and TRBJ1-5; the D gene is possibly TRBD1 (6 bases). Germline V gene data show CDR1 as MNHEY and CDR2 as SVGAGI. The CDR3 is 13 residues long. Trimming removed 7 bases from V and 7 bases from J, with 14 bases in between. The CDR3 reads CASTQGIGQPQHF. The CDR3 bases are TGTGCCAGCACACAGGGCATTGGGCAGCCCCAGCATTTT.

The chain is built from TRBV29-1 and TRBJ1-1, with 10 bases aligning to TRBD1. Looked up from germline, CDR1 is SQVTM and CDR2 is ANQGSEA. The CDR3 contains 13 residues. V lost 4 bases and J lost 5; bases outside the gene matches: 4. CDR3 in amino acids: CSVGDRGLTEAFF. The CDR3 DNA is TGCAGCGTTGGCGACAGGGGGCTAACTGAAGCTTTCTTT.

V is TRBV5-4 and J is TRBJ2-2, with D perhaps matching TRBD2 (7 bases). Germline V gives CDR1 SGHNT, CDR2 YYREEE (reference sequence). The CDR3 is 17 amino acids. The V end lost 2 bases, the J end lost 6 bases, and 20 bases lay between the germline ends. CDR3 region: CASSFGGAGPRAGELFF. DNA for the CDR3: TGTGCCAGCAGCTTTGGGGGGGCAGGGCCGAGGGCCGGGGAGCTGTTTTTT.

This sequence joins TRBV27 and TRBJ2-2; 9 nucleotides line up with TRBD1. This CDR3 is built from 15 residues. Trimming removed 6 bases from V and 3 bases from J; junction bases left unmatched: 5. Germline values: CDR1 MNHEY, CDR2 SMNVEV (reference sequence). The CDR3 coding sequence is TGTGCCAGCAGCCGAGACAGGGGGGACACCGGGGAGCTGTTTTTT. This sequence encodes CASSRDRGDTGELFF.

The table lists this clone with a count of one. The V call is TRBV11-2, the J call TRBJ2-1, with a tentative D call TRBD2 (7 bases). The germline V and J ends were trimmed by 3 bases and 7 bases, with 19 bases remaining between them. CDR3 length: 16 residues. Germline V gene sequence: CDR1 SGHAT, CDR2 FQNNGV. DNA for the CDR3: TGTGCCAGCAGCTTGGTTGGGGGGGCCTTCCAAAATGAGCAGTTCTTC. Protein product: CASSLVGGAFQNEQFF.

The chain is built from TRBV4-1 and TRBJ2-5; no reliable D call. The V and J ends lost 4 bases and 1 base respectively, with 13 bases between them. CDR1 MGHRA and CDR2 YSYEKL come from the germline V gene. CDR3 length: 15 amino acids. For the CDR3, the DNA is TGCGCCAGCAGCCTAGCCCCCGATATCCAAGAGACCCAGTACTTC. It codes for CASSLAPDIQETQYF.

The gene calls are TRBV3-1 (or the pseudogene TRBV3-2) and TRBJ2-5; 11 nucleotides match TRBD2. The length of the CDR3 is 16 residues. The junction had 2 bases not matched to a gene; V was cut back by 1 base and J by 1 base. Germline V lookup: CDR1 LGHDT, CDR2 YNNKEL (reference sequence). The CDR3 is CASSQGLAGGQETQYF. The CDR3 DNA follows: TGTGCCAGCAGCCAAGGGCTAGCGGGGGGCCAAGAGACCCAGTACTTC.

The DNA for the CDR3 is TGTGCCAGCAGCCAAGAAAGCCTGGGGCCAGGCACTGAAGCTTTCTTT. Its translation is CASSQESLGPGTEAFF. The chain carries TRBV14 and TRBJ1-1; weak D call: TRBD1 (5 bases). Germline loops: CDR1 SGHDN, CDR2 FVKESK. This CDR3 has 16 amino acids. Between the trimmed V and J ends, which lost 0 bases and 4 bases, there was a span of 15 bases.

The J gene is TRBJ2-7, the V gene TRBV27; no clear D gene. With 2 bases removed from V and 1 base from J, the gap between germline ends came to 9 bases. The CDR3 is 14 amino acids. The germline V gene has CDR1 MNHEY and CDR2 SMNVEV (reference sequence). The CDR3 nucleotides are TGTGCCAGCAGTTTAAGGCCCAGGTCCTACGAGCAGTACTTC. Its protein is CASSLRPRSYEQYF.

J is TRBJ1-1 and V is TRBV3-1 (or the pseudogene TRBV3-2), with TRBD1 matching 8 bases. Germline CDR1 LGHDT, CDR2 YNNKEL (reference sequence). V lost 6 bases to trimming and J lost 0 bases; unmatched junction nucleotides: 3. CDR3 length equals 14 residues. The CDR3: CASRLGQVNTEAFF. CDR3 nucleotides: TGTGCCAGCAGACTGGGACAGGTGAACACTGAAGCTTTCTTT.

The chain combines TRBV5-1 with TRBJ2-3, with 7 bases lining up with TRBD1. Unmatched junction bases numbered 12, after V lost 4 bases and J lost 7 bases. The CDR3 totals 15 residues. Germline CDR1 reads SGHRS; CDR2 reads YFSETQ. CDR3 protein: CASSERQGIGHTQYF. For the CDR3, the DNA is TGCGCCAGCAGCGAACGACAGGGAATCGGGCATACGCAGTATTTT.

In nucleotides, the CDR3 is TGTGCCAGCAGGCAGGTTGGGAATTCACCCCTCCACTTT. Translating gives CASRQVGNSPLHF. The chain links TRBV5-5 to TRBJ1-6; unclear D gene. The ends were cut back, 5 bases at V and 7 bases at J, with 10 bases in the middle. The length of the CDR3 is 13 residues. The germline V gene encodes CDR1 SGHKS and CDR2 YYEKEE (reference sequence).

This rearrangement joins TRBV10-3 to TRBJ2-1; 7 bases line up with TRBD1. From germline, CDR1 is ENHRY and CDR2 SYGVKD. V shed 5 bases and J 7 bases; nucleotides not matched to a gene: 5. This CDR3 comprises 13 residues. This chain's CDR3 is CAISRTGENEQFF. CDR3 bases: TGTGCCATCAGTCGAACAGGGGAAAATGAGCAGTTCTTC.

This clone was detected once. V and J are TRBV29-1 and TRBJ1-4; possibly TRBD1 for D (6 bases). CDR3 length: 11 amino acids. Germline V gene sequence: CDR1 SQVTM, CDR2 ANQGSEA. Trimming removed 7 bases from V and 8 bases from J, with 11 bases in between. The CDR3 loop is CSADTGEKLFF. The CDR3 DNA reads TGCAGCGCTGATACAGGGGAAAAACTGTTTTTT.